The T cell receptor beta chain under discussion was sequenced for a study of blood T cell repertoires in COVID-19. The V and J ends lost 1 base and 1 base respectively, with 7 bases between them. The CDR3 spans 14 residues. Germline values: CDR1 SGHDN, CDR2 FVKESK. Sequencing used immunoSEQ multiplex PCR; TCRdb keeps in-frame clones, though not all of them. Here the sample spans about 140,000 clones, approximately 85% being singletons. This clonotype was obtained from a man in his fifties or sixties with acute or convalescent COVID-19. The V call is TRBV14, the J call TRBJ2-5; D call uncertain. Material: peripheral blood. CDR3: CASSQGTAQETQYF. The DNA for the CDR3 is TGTGCCAGCAGCCAAGGTACAGCCCAAGAGACCCAGTACTTC. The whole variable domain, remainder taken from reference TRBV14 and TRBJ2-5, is EAGVTQFPSHSVIEKGQTVTLRCDPISGHDNLYWYRRVMGKEIKFLLHFVKESKQDESGMPNNRFLAERTGGTYSTLKVQPAELEDSGVYFCASSQGTAQETQYFGPGTRLLVL.